The source of this TCR beta chain is a study of a mutant IDH1 vaccine in newly diagnosed glioma. Whole-study context: Earlier treatment was radiotherapy, temozolomide, or both, with most getting both.

Study-wide findings and caveats: Apparently, pseudoprogression bore no relation to changes among the top peripheral T cell clonotypes.

Worth noting for this clone: What it binds is unknown.

The method was immunoSEQ multiplex PCR; TCRdb's version includes in-frame clones alone and lacks a portion of them. The sample consists of 30,000 or so clones, approximately 90% of them appearing once. Germline assignment: CDR1 GTSNPN and CDR2 SVGIG (reference sequence). Trimming took off 2 bases at V and 2 bases at J, with 9 bases between the two ends. The CDR3 is 13 amino acids. As to time point: baseline, week 1 (first vaccination visit). Treatment described: pre-vaccination baseline after standard-of-care therapy. Astrocytomas found in donors were new, WHO grade 3 or 4, IDH1-mutant and ATRX-lost. The sample here was PBMCs, taken from a glioma patient treated with radiotherapy, temozolomide or both. This chain connects TRBV30 to TRBJ1-2; no definite D call. The sequence came from a woman aged 40 to 50 with glioma. CDR3: CAWSSSLNYGYTF. CDR3 bases: TGTGCCTGGAGTTCCTCACTGAACTATGGCTACACCTTC. Complete variable domain (other parts from reference TRBV30 and TRBJ1-2): SQTIHQWPATLVQPVGSPLSLECTVEGTSNPNLYWYRQAAGRGLQLLFYSVGIGQISSEVPQNLSASRPQDRQFILSSKKLLLSDSGFYLCAWSSSLNYGYTFGSGTRLTVV.